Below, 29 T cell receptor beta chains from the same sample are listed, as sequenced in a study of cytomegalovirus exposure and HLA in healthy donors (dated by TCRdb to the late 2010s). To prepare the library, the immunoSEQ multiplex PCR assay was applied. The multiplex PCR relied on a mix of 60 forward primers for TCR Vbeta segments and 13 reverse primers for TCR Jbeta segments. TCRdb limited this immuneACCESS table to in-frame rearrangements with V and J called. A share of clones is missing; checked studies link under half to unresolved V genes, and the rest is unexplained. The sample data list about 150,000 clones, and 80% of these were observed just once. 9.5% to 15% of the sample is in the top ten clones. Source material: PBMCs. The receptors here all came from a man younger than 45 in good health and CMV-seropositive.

The CDR3 protein is CASSLQDRNYGYTF. The CDR3 DNA reads as TGCGCCAGCAGCCTCCAGGACAGAAACTATGGCTACACCTTC. This sequence joins TRBV4-1 and TRBJ1-2; possibly TRBD1 for D (6 bases). Trimming shortened V by 4 bases and J by 2 bases, and 11 bases separated the two germline ends. The CDR3 totals 14 residues. Germline CDR1 MGHRA, CDR2 YSYEKL.

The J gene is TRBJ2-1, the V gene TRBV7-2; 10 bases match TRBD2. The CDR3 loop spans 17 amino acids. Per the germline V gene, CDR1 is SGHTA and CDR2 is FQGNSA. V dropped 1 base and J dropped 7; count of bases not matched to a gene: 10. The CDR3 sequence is CASSLGASGSVRNEQFF. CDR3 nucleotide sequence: TGTGCCAGCAGCTTAGGAGCTAGCGGGAGTGTGAGGAATGAGCAGTTCTTC.

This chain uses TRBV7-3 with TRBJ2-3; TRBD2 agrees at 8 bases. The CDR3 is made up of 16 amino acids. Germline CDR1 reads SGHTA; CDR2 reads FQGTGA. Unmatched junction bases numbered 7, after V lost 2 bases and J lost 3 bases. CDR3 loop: CASSLEVAGITDTQYF. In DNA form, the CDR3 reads TGTGCCAGCAGCTTAGAGGTAGCGGGAATAACAGATACGCAGTATTTT.

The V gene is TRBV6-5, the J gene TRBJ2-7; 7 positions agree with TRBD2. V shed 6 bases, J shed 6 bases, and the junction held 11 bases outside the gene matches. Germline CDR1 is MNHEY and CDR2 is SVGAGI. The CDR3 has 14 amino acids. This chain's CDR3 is CASRSSGNGLEQYF. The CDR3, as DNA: TGTGCCAGCAGGTCCAGCGGGAATGGTCTCGAGCAGTACTTC.

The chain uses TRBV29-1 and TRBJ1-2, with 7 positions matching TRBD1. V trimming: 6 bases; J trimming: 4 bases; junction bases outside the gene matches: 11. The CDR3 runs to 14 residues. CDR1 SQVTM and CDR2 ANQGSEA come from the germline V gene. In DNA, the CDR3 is TGCAGCGTCGGACACAGGGGAAGCGGCTATGGCTACACCTTC. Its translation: CSVGHRGSGYGYTF.

CDR3 in amino acids: CASSQGTSDGETQYF. The CDR3 nucleotides read TGTGCCAGCAGCCAAGGGACTAGCGACGGTGAGACCCAGTACTTC. This chain links TRBV4-2 with TRBJ2-5, with 9 bases that match TRBD2. The ends lost 1 base at V and 5 bases at J; junction bases unmatched: 5. This CDR3 comprises 15 residues. Germline V gene data show CDR1 as LGHNA and CDR2 as YNFKEQ.

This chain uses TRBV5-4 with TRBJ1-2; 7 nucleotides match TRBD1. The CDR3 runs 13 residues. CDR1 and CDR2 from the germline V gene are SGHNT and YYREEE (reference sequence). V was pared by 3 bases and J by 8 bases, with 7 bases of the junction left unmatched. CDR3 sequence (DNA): TGTGCCAGCAGCTCTGACAGGGCCGGGGGCTACACCTTC. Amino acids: CASSSDRAGGYTF.

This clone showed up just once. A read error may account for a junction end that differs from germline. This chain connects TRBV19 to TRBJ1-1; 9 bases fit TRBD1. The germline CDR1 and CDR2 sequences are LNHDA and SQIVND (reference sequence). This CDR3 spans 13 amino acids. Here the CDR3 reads CASSLDRGAEAFF. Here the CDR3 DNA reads TGTGCCAGTAGTCTAGACAGGGGGGCTGAAGCTTTCTTT.

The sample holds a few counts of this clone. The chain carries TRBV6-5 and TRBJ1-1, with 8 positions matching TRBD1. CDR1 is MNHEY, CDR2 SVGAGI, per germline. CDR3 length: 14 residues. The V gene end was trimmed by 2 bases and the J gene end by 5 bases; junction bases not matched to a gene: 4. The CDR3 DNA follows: TGTGCCAGCAGTTACCTCAGGGGGCATACTGAAGCTTTCTTT. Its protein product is CASSYLRGHTEAFF.

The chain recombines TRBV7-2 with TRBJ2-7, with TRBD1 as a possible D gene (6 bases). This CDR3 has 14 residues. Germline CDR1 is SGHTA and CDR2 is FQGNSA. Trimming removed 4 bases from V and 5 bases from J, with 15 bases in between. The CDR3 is CASSSPTTGDEQYF. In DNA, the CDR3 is TGTGCCAGCAGCTCCCCCACGACAGGCGACGAGCAGTACTTC.

CDR3 protein: CASSVTGGLGELFF. CDR3 nucleotide sequence: TGTGCCAGCAGCGTTACAGGGGGTCTAGGGGAGCTGTTTTTT. The chain uses TRBV9 and TRBJ2-2; 8 bases are shared with TRBD1. This CDR3 region has 14 residues. Germline V gene data show CDR1 as SGDLS and CDR2 as YYNGEE. The V and J ends lost 2 bases and 8 bases, in that order; junction bases with no gene match: 5.

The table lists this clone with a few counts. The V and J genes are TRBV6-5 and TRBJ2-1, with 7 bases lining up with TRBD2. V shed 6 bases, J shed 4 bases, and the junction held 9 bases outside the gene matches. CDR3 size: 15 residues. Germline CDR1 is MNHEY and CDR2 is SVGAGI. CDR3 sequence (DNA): TGTGCCAGCAGCCCCAAACCGGGAGGTTACAATGAGCAGTTCTTC. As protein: CASSPKPGGYNEQFF.

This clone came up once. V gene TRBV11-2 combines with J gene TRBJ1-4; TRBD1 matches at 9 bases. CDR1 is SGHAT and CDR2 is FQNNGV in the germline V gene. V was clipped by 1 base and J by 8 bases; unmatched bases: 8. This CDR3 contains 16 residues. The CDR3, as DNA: TGTGCCAGCAGCTTAGCGGGACAGGGATTGGGGGAAAAACTGTTTTTT. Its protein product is CASSLAGQGLGEKLFF.

The CDR3 bases are TGCAGCGTTTGTGGGGAGACAGGGGGCGAAACTGAAGCTTTCTTT. It is translated as CSVCGETGGETEAFF. The chain combines TRBV29-1 with TRBJ1-1; 10 nucleotides align to TRBD1. This CDR3 is 15 amino acids long. Trimming cost V 5 bases and J 5 bases; bases outside gene matches: 11. The germline gives CDR1 SQVTM, CDR2 ANQGSEA.

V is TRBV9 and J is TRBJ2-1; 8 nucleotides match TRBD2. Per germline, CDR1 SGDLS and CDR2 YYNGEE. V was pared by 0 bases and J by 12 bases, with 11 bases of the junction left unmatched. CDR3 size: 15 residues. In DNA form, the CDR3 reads TGTGCCAGCAGCGTAGGGAGCGGGAGCGGGGCGTGGCAGTTCTTC. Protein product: CASSVGSGSGAWQFF. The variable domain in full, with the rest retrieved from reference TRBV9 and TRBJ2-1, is DSGVTQTPKHLITATGQRVTLRCSPRSGDLSVYWYQQSLDQGLQFLIQYYNGEERAKGNILERFSAQQFPDLHSELNLSSLELGDSALYFCASSVGSGSGAWQFFGPGTRLTVL.

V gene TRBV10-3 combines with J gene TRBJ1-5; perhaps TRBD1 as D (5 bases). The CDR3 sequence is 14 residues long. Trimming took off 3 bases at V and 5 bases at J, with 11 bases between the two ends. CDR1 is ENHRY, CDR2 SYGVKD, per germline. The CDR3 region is CAISDLGADQPQHF. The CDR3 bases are TGTGCCATCAGTGACTTAGGGGCGGATCAGCCCCAGCATTTT.

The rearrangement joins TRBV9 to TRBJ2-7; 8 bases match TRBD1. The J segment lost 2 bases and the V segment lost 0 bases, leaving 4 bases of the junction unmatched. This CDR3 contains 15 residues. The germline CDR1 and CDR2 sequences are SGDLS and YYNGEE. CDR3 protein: CASSVAMDRAYEQYF. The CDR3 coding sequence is TGTGCCAGCAGCGTAGCCATGGACAGGGCCTACGAGCAGTACTTC.

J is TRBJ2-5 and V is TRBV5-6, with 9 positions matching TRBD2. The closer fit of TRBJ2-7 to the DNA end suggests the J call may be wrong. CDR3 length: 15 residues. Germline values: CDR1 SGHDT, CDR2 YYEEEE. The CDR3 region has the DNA TGTGCCAGCAGCTTCTTAGCGGGAGTGGCGTACGAGCAGTACTTC. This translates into CASSFLAGVAYEQYF.

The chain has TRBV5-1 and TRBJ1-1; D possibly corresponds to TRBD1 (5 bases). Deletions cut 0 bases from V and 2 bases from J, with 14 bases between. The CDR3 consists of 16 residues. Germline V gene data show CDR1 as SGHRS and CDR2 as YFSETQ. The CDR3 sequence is CASSLEQGGDNTEAFF. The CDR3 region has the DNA TGCGCCAGCAGCTTGGAGCAGGGAGGGGACAACACTGAAGCTTTCTTT. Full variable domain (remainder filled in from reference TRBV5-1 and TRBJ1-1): KAGVTQTPRYLIKTRGQQVTLSCSPISGHRSVSWYQQTPGQGLQFLFEYFSETQRNKGNFPGRFSGRQFSNSRSEMNVSTLELGDSALYLCASSLEQGGDNTEAFFGQGTRLTVV.

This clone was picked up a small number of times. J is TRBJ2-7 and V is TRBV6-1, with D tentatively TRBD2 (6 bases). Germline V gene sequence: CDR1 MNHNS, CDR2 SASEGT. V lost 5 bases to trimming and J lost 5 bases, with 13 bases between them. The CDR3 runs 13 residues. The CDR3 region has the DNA TGTGCCAGCAGTTCCGAGGCGGGGAACGAGCAGTACTTC. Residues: CASSSEAGNEQYF.

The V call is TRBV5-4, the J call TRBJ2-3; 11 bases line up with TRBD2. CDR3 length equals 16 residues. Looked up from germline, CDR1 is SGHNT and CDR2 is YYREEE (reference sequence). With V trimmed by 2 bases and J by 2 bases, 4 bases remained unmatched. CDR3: CASSLGLAGNTDTQYF. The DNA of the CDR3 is TGTGCCAGCAGCTTAGGACTAGCGGGTAACACAGATACGCAGTATTTT.

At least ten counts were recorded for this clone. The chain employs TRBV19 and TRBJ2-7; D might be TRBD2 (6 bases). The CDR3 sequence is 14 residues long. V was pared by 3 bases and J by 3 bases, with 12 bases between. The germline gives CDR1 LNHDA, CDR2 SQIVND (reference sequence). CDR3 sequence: CASSMGLLGYEQYF. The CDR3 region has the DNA TGTGCCAGTAGTATGGGACTTTTGGGCTACGAGCAGTACTTC.

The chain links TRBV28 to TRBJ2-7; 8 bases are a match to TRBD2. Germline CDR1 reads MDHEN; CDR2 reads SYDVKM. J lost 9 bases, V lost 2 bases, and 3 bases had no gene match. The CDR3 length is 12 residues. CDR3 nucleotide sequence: TGTGCCAGCAGTTTAGGACTAGCCGGGCAGTACTTC. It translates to CASSLGLAGQYF.

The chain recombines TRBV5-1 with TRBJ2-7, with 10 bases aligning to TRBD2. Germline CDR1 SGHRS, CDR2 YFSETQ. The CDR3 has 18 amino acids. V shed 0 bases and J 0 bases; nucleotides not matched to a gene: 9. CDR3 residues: CASSLVPSGSPGSYEQYF. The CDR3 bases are TGCGCCAGCAGCTTGGTGCCTAGCGGGAGCCCGGGCTCCTACGAGCAGTACTTC.

CDR3 sequence: CASRSVRGTDTQYF. The CDR3 DNA sequence: TGTGCCAGCAGATCTGTCAGGGGGACGGATACGCAGTATTTT. The chain joins TRBV2 to TRBJ2-3, with 7 bases aligning to TRBD1. The CDR3 spans 14 residues. V shed 6 bases and J 6 bases; nucleotides not matched to a gene: 9. The germline V gene encodes CDR1 SNHLY and CDR2 FYNNEI.

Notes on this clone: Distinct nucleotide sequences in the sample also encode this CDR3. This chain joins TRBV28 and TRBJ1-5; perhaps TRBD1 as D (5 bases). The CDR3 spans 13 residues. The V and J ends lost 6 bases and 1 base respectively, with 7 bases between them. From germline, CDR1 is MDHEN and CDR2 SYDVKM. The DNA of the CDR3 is TGTGCCAGCAGGGGGGGGAGCAATCAGCCCCAGCATTTT. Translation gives CASRGGSNQPQHF.

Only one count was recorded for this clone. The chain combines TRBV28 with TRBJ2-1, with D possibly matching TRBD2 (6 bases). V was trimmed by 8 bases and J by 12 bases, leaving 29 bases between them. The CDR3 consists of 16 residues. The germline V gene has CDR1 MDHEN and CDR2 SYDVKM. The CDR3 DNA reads TGTGCCAGCGCTGCGGTCAGCGGGCCTAACCCCACAGGGCAGTTCTTC. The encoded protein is CASAAVSGPNPTGQFF. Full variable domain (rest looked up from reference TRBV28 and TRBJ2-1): DVKVTQSSRYLVKRTGEKVFLECVQDMDHENMFWYRQDPGLGLRLIYFSYDVKMKEKGDIPEGYSVSREKKERFSLILESASTNQTSMYLCASAAVSGPNPTGQFFGPGTRLTVL.

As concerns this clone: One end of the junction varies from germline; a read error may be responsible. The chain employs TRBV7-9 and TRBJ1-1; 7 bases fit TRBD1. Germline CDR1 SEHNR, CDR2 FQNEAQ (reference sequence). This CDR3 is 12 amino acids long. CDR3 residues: CSSSFGQAEAFF. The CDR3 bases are TGTTCCAGCAGCTTCGGACAGGCTGAAGCTTTCTTT. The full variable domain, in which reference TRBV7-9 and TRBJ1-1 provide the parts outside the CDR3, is DTGVSQNPRHKITKRGQNVTFRCDPISEHNRLYWYRQTLGQGPEFLTYFQNEAQLEKSRLLSDRFSAERPKGSFSTLEIQRTEQGDSAMYLCSSSFGQAEAFFGQGTRLTVV.

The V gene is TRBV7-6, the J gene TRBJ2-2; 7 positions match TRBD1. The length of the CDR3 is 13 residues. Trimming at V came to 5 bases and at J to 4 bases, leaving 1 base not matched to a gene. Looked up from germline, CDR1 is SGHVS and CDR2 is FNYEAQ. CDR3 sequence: CASSRQGTGELFF. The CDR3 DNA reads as TGTGCCAGCAGCCGACAGGGCACCGGGGAGCTGTTTTTT.